This entry is about one TCR beta chain. The sample originates from a study of immune evolution from preneoplasia to lung adenocarcinoma. The germline V and J ends were trimmed by 5 bases and 5 bases, with 12 bases remaining between them. The CDR3 runs to 13 residues. Germline CDR1 and CDR2: SGHTA and FQGNSA. Histologic diagnosis was independently verified by two lung pathologists. The repertoire was sequenced with immunoSEQ multiplex PCR; TCRdb's copy has only in-frame clones and lacks some. The data hold 10,000 or so clones, with around 89% observed a single time. The V call is TRBV7-2, the J call TRBJ2-5; D unresolved. Sequenced: FFPE invasive lung adenocarcinoma tissue. This TCR was recovered from an older person with invasive lung adenocarcinoma. Some clones in this sample may be carry-over from other donors' samples. CDR3 amino acids: CASSLSFSETQYF. In nucleotides, the CDR3 is TGTGCCAGCAGCCTATCTTTTTCGGAGACCCAGTACTTC.